This entry describes one T cell receptor beta chain. The sample belongs to a study of blood T cell repertoires in COVID-19. Study-wide context: COVID-19 samples collected from the United States, Italy and Spain covered acute and convalescent phases. The analysed material was cDNA or gDNA that came from T cells, B-cell-depleted T cells, or PBMCs.

Germline V CDR1 and CDR2: SGHTA, FQGNSA. CDR3 length: 15 amino acids. V dropped 5 bases and J dropped 3; count of bases not matched to a gene: 6. The protocol was immunoSEQ multiplex PCR, while the TCRdb copy is restricted to in-frame clones and leaves out a portion. There are some 150,000 clones in the sample; 80% to 90% occur only once, and about 7.8% lies in the top ten. This receptor was obtained from a woman in her forties or fifties in a cohort sampled during active or convalescent COVID-19. The chain joins TRBV7-2 to TRBJ2-7, with 11 bases that match TRBD2. Sample: peripheral blood. This CDR3 reads CASSDRLAGNYEQYF. CDR3 coding DNA: TGTGCCAGCAGCGACCGACTAGCGGGGAACTACGAGCAGTACTTC.